This T cell receptor (beta chain) is drawn from a study of cytotoxic CD8 clonotypes in ibrutinib-treated CLL. Study-wide background: Response was recorded as partial in some 24 patients and complete in 2; at median approximately six years, 14 remained remitted and around twelve had progressed. Points from the study as a whole: Sustained-remission patients were sampled at one set of times and progressing patients at different ones.

This clone was seen just once. Antigen unknown. Only in-frame clones appear in the TCRdb table, and some are missing; sequencing was by immunoSEQ multiplex PCR. The sample consists of tens of thousands of clones, about 65% of them appearing once. J was trimmed by 4 bases and V by 6 bases; bases with no gene match: 8. The germline gives CDR1 MNHEY, CDR2 SVGAGI. This CDR3 contains 15 residues. V is TRBV6-5 and J is TRBJ1-1; TRBD1 matches 10 bases. Sequenced material: PBMCs, taken after 12 months of ibrutinib treatment. This TCR was sampled from a human donor with chronic lymphocytic leukemia. In DNA, the CDR3 is TGTGCCAGCAGAAAAGACAGGGGGCTGGCCACTGAAGCTTTCTTT. Amino acids: CASRKDRGLATEAFF.